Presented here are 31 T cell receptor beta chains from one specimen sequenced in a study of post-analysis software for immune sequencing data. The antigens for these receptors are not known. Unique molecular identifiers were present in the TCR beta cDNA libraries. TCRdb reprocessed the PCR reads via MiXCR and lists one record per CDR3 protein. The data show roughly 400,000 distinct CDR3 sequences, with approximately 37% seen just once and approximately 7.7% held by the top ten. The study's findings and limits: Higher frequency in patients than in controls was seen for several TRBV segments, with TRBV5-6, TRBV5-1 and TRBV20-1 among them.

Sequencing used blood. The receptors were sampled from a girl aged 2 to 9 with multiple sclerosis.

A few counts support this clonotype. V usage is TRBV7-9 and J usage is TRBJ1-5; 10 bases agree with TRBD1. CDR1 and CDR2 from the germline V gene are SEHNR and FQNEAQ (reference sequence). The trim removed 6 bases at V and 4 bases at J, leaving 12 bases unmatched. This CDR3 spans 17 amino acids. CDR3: CASSMTGGGFENQPQHF. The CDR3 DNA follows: TGTGCCAGCAGTATGACAGGGGGCGGGTTTGAAAATCAGCCCCAGCATTTT.

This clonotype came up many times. CDR3 nucleotides: TGTGCCAGCAGTTTCCATTCTGGGTTTTATACGGGATCACCCCTCCACTTT. Translating gives CASSFHSGFYTGSPLHF. V gene TRBV27 combines with J gene TRBJ1-6; D unclear. Germline V gives CDR1 MNHEY, CDR2 SMNVEV (reference sequence). The ends were cut back, 3 bases at V and 10 bases at J, with 22 bases in the middle. This CDR3 is 17 amino acids long.

DNA of the CDR3: TGTGCCAGCAGCTCAGACACGTACAATGAGCAGTTCTTC. Translated, it gives CASSSDTYNEQFF. The chain combines TRBV7-8 with TRBJ2-1; no clear D. This CDR3 spans 13 amino acids. The germline V and J ends were trimmed by 4 bases and 4 bases, with 8 bases remaining between them. Germline CDR1 is SGHVS and CDR2 is FQNEAQ.

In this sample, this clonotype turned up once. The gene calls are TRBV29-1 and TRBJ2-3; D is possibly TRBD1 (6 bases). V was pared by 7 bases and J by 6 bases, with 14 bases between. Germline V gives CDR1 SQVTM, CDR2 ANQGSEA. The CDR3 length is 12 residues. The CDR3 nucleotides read TGCAGCGAAAGGACAGAGGGGGATACGCAGTATTTT. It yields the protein CSERTEGDTQYF.

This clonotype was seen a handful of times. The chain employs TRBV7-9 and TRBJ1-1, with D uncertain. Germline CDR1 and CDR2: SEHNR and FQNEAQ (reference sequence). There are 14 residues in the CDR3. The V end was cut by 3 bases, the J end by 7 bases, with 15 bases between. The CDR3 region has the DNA TGTGCCAGCAGCTTCATCGGCGGAGGCAGTGAAGCTTTCTTT. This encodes CASSFIGGGSEAFF.

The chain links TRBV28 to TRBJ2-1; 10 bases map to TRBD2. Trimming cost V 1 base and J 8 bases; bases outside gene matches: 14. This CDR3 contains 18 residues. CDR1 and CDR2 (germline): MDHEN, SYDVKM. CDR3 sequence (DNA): TGTGCCAGCAGTTTATCCCGTCGACTAGCGGGTATGCTAGATGAGCAGTTCTTC. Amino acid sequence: CASSLSRRLAGMLDEQFF. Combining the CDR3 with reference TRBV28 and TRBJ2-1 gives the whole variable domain DVKVTQSSRYLVKRTGEKVFLECVQDMDHENMFWYRQDPGLGLRLIYFSYDVKMKEKGDIPEGYSVSREKKERFSLILESASTNQTSMYLCASSLSRRLAGMLDEQFFGPGTRLTVL.

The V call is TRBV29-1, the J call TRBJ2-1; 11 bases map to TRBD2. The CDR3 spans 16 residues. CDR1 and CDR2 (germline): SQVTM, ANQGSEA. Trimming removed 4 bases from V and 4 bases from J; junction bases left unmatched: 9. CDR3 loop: CSVVPPGLAEYNEQFF. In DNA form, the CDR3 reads TGCAGCGTTGTTCCACCGGGACTAGCGGAGTACAATGAGCAGTTCTTC.

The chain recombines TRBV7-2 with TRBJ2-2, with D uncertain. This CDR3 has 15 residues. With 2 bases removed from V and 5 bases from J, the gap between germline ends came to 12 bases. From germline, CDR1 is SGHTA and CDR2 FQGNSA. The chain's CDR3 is CASSLRPPSTGELFF. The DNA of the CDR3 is TGTGCCAGCAGCTTAAGGCCTCCGTCGACCGGGGAGCTGTTTTTT.

CDR3 amino acids: CASSPIGNRVNIQYF. In DNA, the CDR3 is TGTGCCAGCAGCCCGATCGGGAATAGAGTAAACATTCAGTACTTC. This chain connects TRBV4-2 to TRBJ2-4; D possibly corresponds to TRBD2 (5 bases). CDR1 is LGHNA and CDR2 is YNFKEQ in the germline V gene. Trimming stripped 4 bases from V and 6 bases from J, with 16 bases between. The CDR3 covers 15 residues.

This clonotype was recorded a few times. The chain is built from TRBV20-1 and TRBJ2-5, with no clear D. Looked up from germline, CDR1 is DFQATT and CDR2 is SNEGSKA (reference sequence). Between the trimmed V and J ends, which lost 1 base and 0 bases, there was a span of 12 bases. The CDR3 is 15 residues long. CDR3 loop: CSARVPGRYQETQYF. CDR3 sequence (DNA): TGCAGTGCTAGAGTCCCGGGTCGGTACCAAGAGACCCAGTACTTC.

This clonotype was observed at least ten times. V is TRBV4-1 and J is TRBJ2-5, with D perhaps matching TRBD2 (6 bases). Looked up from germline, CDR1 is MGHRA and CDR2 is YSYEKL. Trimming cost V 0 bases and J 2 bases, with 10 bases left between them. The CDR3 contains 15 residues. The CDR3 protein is CASSQDWGDQETQYF. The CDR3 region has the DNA TGCGCCAGCAGCCAAGATTGGGGGGATCAAGAGACCCAGTACTTC.

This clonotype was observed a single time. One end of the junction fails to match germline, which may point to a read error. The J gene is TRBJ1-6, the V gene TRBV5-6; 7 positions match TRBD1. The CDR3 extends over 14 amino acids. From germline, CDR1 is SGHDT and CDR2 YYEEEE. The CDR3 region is CTSSVTGVGPPLHF. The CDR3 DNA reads TGTACCAGCAGCGTCACAGGGGTTGGGCCACCCCTCCACTTT.

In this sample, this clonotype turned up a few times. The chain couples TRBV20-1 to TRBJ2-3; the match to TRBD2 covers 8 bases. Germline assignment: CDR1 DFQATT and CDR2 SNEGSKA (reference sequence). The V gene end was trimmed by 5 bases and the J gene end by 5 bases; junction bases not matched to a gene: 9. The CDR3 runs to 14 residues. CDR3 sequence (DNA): TGCAGTGCTCCTACAGCGGGAGTAGGAGATACGCAGTATTTT. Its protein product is CSAPTAGVGDTQYF.

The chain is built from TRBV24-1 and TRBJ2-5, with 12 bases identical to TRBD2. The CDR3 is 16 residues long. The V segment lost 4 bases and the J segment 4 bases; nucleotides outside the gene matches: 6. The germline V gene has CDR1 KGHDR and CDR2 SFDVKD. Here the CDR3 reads CATSDRLAGDVETQYF. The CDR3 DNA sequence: TGTGCCACCAGTGACCGACTAGCGGGAGACGTAGAGACCCAGTACTTC.

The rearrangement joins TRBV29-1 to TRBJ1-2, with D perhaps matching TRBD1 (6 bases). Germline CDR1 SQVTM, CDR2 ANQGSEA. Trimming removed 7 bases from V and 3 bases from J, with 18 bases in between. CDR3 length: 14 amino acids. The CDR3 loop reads CSAMLAGEDYGYTF. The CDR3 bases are TGCAGCGCTATGCTTGCAGGGGAGGACTATGGCTACACCTTC. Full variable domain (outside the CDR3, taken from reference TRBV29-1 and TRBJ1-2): SAVISQKPSRDICQRGTSLTIQCQVDSQVTMMFWYRQQPGQSLTLIATANQGSEATYESGFVIDKFPISRPNLTFSTLTVSNMSPEDSSIYLCSAMLAGEDYGYTFGSGTRLTVV.

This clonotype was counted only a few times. This chain's CDR3 is CSVGSGSDYEQYF. In DNA form, the CDR3 reads TGCAGCGTGGGGTCGGGAAGCGACTACGAGCAGTACTTC. V gene TRBV29-1 combines with J gene TRBJ2-7; tentative D call: TRBD2 (5 bases). In germline, CDR1 is SQVTM, CDR2 ANQGSEA. The CDR3 runs 13 residues. V shed 6 bases and J shed 3 bases, with 15 bases lying between them.

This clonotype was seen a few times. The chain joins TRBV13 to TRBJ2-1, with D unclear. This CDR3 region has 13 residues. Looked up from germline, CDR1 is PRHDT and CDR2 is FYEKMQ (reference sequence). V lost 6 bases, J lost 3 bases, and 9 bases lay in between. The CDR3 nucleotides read TGTGCCAGCAGTTTCGAAGGCTACAATGAGCAGTTCTTC. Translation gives CASSFEGYNEQFF.

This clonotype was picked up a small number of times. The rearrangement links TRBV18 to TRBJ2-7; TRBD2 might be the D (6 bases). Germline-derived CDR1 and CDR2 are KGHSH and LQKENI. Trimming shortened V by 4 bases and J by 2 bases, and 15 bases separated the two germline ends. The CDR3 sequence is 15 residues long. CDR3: CASSLPTSVTYEQYF. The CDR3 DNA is TGTGCCAGCTCACTACCGACTAGTGTTACCTACGAGCAGTACTTC.

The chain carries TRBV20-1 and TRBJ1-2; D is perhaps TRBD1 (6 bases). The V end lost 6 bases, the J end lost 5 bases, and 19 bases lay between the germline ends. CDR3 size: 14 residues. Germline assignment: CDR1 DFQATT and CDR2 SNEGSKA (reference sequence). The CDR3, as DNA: TGCAGTGCACCTGACAGGACCCTGGCGTATGGCTACACCTTC. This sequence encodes CSAPDRTLAYGYTF.

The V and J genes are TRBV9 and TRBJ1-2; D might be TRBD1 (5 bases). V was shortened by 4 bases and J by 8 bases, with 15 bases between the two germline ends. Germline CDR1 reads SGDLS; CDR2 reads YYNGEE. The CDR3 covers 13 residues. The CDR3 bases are TGTGCCAGCAGCACTGGGGACGGTCGGGGCTACACCTTC. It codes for CASSTGDGRGYTF.

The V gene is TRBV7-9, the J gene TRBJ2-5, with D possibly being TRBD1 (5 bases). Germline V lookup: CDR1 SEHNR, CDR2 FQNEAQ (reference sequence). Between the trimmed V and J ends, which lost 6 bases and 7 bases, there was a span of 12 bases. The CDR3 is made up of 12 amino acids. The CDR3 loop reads CASRAGSWTQYF. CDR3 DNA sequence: TGTGCCAGCAGAGCAGGGTCTTGGACCCAGTACTTC.

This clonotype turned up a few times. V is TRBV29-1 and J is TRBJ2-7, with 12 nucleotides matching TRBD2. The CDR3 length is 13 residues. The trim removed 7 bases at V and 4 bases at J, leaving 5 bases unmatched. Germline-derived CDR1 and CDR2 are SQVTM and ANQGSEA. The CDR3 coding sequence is TGCAGCGCGACTAGCGGGGGAGATTACGAGCAGTACTTC. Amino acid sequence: CSATSGGDYEQYF.

The chain's CDR3 is CSATLQQVQVTDTQYF. The DNA of the CDR3 is TGCAGTGCTACGCTCCAACAGGTCCAGGTTACAGATACGCAGTATTTT. The chain links TRBV20-1 to TRBJ2-3; tentative D call: TRBD1 (5 bases). CDR1 is DFQATT and CDR2 is SNEGSKA in the germline V gene (reference sequence). The CDR3 is made up of 16 amino acids. Deletions cut 4 bases from V and 3 bases from J, with 20 bases between.

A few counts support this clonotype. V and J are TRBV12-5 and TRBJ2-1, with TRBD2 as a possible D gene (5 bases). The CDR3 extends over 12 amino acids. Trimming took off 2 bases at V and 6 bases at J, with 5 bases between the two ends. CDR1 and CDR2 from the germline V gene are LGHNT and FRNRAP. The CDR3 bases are TGTGCTAGTGGTTTGACTAGCAATGAGCAGTTCTTC. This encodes CASGLTSNEQFF. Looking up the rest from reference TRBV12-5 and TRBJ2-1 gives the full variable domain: DARVTQTPRHKVTEMGQEVTMRCQPILGHNTVFWYRQTMMQGLELLAYFRNRAPLDDSGMPKDRFSAEMPDATLATLKIQPSEPRDSAVYFCASGLTSNEQFFGPGTRLTVL.

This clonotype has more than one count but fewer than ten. CDR3 amino acids: CSGVETATYEQYF. The CDR3 DNA is TGCAGCGGGGTAGAGACTGCCACCTACGAGCAGTACTTC. The chain is built from TRBV29-1 and TRBJ2-7; D gene uncertain. In germline, CDR1 is SQVTM, CDR2 ANQGSEA. The CDR3 is 13 residues long. Trimming stripped 7 bases from V and 2 bases from J, with 15 bases between.

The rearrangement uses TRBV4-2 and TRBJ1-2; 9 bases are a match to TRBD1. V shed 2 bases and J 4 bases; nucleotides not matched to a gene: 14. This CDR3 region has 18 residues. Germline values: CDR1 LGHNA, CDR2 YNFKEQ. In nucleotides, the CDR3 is TGTGCCAGCAGCCAACAGGGACAGGGAGGTATAGTCGTCTATGGCTACACCTTC. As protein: CASSQQGQGGIVVYGYTF.

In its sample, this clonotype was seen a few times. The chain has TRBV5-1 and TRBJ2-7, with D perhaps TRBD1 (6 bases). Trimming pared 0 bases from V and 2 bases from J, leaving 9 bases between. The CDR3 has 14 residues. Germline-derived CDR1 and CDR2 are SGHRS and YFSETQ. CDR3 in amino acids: CASSLATGTYEQYF. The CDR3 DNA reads TGCGCCAGCAGCTTGGCCACAGGGACCTACGAGCAGTACTTC.

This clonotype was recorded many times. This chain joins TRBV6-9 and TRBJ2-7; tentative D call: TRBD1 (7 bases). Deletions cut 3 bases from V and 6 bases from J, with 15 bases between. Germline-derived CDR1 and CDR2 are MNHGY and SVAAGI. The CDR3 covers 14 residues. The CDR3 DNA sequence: TGTGCCAGCAGTTACTTCCCCAGGGGGGCCGAGCAGTACTTC. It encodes CASSYFPRGAEQYF.

This CDR3 is CSVEWAVSGNTIYF. The CDR3 DNA reads as TGCAGCGTTGAATGGGCGGTCTCTGGAAACACCATATATTTT. This chain uses TRBV29-1 with TRBJ1-3; D uncertain. The CDR3 runs to 14 residues. Trimming cost V 2 bases and J 0 bases, with 8 bases left between them. Germline V gives CDR1 SQVTM, CDR2 ANQGSEA.

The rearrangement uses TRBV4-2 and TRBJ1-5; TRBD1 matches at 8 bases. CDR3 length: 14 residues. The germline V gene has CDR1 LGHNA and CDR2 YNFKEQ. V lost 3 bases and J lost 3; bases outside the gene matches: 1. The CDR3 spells CASSQDRVNQPQHF. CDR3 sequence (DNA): TGTGCCAGCAGCCAGGACAGGGTCAATCAGCCCCAGCATTTT.

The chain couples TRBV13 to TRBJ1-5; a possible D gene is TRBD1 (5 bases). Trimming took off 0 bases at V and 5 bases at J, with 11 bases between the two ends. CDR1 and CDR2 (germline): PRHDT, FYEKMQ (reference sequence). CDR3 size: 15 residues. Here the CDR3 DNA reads TGTGCCAGCAGCTTAGGCGACAGCTATGATCAGCCCCAGCATTTT. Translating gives CASSLGDSYDQPQHF.